These 2 T cell receptor beta chains were all obtained from the same sample, sequenced in a study of human versus mouse CDR3 diversity and MHC coevolution (dated by TCRdb to between 2016 and 2019). Receptors were amplified or captured by the immunoSEQ multiplex PCR assay. Held by TCRdb, this immuneACCESS table contains in-frame sequences only and omits some clones. Under half of the omission traces to an unresolved V gene where checked; the cause of the rest is unknown. The sample records fewer than 80,000 clones, roughly 92% of which are singletons. The biggest ten clones account for less than 0.16% of the sample. Sequencing used naive CD4+ T cells from blood. The sample's cell subset or site label is to be understood as: CD45RO-negative CD62L-positive naive CD4 T cells. Receptors originate from a person between 30 and 69 years old in good health.

The V call is TRBV11-2, the J call TRBJ2-7, with TRBD1 matching over 7 bases. Losses at the gene ends were 5 bases for V and 2 bases for J; bases not matched to a gene: 9. This CDR3 has 15 amino acids. Germline CDR1 is SGHAT and CDR2 is FQNNGV. The CDR3 DNA is TGTGCCAGCAGCCCAAGGACAGGTACAACCTACGAGCAGTACTTC. Translation: CASSPRTGTTYEQYF.

The CDR3 region has the DNA TGCGCCAGCAGCCAAATGGACAGGGGGAATTCACCCCTCCACTTT. It yields the protein CASSQMDRGNSPLHF. The genes are TRBV4-1 and TRBJ1-6; TRBD1 aligns across 10 bases. The V segment lost 2 bases and the J segment 7 bases; nucleotides outside the gene matches: 2. Germline V gives CDR1 MGHRA, CDR2 YSYEKL. This CDR3 is 15 amino acids long.